Following are 7 T cell receptor beta chains from one sample sequenced in a study of cytomegalovirus exposure and HLA in healthy donors. The PCR used 60 Vbeta and 13 Jbeta primers. Clones were sequenced by immunoSEQ multiplex PCR, and TCRdb holds only the in-frame ones, with some missing. The sample holds more than 250,000 clones, around 90% seen once. The sequenced material came from PBMCs. These receptors were obtained from a young woman in good health and CMV-seronegative.

J is TRBJ1-6 and V is TRBV30, with D possibly matching TRBD1 (5 bases). The germline CDR1 and CDR2 sequences are GTSNPN and SVGIG (reference sequence). The CDR3 length is 13 residues. Trimming removed 2 bases from V and 10 bases from J, with 12 bases in between. CDR3 coding DNA: TGTGCCTGGAGTCTTGCCAGGGAATCACCCCTCCACTTT. Translated, it gives CAWSLARESPLHF.

This rearrangement joins TRBV13 to TRBJ2-7, with 10 nucleotides matching TRBD2. Trimming at V came to 3 bases and at J to 3 bases, leaving 5 bases not matched to a gene. The CDR3 spans 15 residues. Germline V gives CDR1 PRHDT, CDR2 FYEKMQ (reference sequence). CDR3 sequence: CASSFASGGDYEQYF. CDR3 bases: TGTGCCAGCAGCTTTGCTAGCGGGGGAGACTACGAGCAGTACTTC.

The chain employs TRBV19 and TRBJ1-2, with TRBD1 matching over 8 bases. The CDR3 extends over 15 amino acids. Unmatched junction bases numbered 6, after V lost 3 bases and J lost 3 bases. Germline V lookup: CDR1 LNHDA, CDR2 SQIVND (reference sequence). The CDR3 sequence is CASSIWDRMDYGYTF. CDR3 nucleotides: TGTGCCAGTAGTATCTGGGACAGGATGGACTATGGCTACACCTTC.

The chain is built from TRBV4-1 and TRBJ2-5, with TRBD1 as a possible D gene (6 bases). The closer fit of TRBJ2-7 to the DNA end suggests the J call may be wrong. This CDR3 has 16 residues. The germline CDR1 and CDR2 sequences are MGHRA and YSYEKL. CDR3 sequence reads: CASSQATGSGSYEQYF. The CDR3 region has the DNA TGCGCCAGCAGCCAAGCTACAGGGTCGGGCTCCTACGAGCAGTACTTC.

The chain carries TRBV7-9 and TRBJ2-3; 7 positions match TRBD1. V lost 6 bases to trimming and J lost 4 bases; unmatched junction nucleotides: 13. Germline CDR1 and CDR2: SEHNR and FQNEAQ (reference sequence). The CDR3 contains 16 residues. CDR3 bases: TGTGCCAGCAGGCATAACAGGGGACAGAGTGCAGATACGCAGTATTTT. Encoded protein: CASRHNRGQSADTQYF. The whole variable domain, filled in from reference TRBV7-9 and TRBJ2-3, reads DTGVSQNPRHKITKRGQNVTFRCDPISEHNRLYWYRQTLGQGPEFLTYFQNEAQLEKSRLLSDRFSAERPKGSFSTLEIQRTEQGDSAMYLCASRHNRGQSADTQYFGPGTRLTVL.

This rearrangement joins TRBV6-5 to TRBJ2-5; 7 nucleotides match TRBD2. V lost 7 bases, J lost 2 bases, and 10 bases stayed unmatched. Germline-derived CDR1 and CDR2 are MNHEY and SVGAGI. The CDR3 contains 15 residues. The CDR3 bases are TGTGCCAGCACCCCCGGGGGAGGGCGGCAAGAGACCCAGTACTTC. Translated: CASTPGGGRQETQYF.

CDR3 in amino acids: CSVEVMGQEYEQFF. As DNA, the CDR3 is TGCAGCGTTGAAGTGATGGGACAGGAGTATGAGCAGTTCTTC. V usage is TRBV29-1 and J usage is TRBJ2-1, with 8 bases matching TRBD1. Germline trimming cut 1 base from V and 8 bases from J; bases unmatched to any gene: 7. Germline CDR1 is SQVTM and CDR2 is ANQGSEA. The CDR3 is 14 residues long.